These 4 T cell receptor beta chains came from one sample sequenced in a study of shared clonotypes between healthy human individuals. Sequencing was performed with immunoSEQ multiplex PCR; in TCRdb, only in-frame clones are kept and a portion is missing. The table shows 500,000 or so clones, with about 96% occurring only once. Sequenced material: naive CD4+ T cells sorted from blood. Subset here: CD45RA+ positively selected. The receptors originated from a woman under 40 in good health.

The rearrangement links TRBV11-2 to TRBJ2-3; 10 bases match TRBD2. This CDR3 comprises 13 residues. Losses at the gene ends were 8 bases for V and 5 bases for J; bases not matched to a gene: 4. Germline V gene sequence: CDR1 SGHAT, CDR2 FQNNGV. The CDR3 loop is CASAGLAQDTQYF. The CDR3 coding sequence is TGTGCCAGCGCGGGACTAGCGCAAGATACGCAGTATTTT.

J is TRBJ2-5 and V is TRBV5-4, with a weak D call TRBD1 (6 bases). Per the germline V gene, CDR1 is SGHNT and CDR2 is YYREEE (reference sequence). The V gene lost 0 bases and the J gene lost 5 bases, with 11 bases spanning the gap. The CDR3 runs 14 residues. The CDR3 region has the DNA TGTGCCAGCAGCTTGGACCAGAGGGGGGAGACCCAGTACTTC. Translation: CASSLDQRGETQYF.

The J gene is TRBJ2-1, the V gene TRBV5-1; 8 nucleotides align to TRBD1. The germline V gene has CDR1 SGHRS and CDR2 YFSETQ. The CDR3 has 13 residues. With V trimmed by 5 bases and J by 6 bases, 4 bases remained unmatched. CDR3 in DNA: TGCGCCAGCAGTGAACAGGGGGGCAATGAGCAGTTCTTC. Residues: CASSEQGGNEQFF.

The chain combines TRBV19 with TRBJ2-7, with unresolved D. Trimming took 7 bases from V and 6 from J, leaving 10 bases between them. CDR1 LNHDA and CDR2 SQIVND come from the germline V gene (reference sequence). The CDR3 is 11 amino acids. The CDR3 reads CASMTSGEQYF. The CDR3 nucleotides are TGTGCCAGTATGACGTCGGGCGAGCAGTACTTC.